Listed here is a single T cell receptor beta chain. The antigen is unknown. The source of the sample is a study of identical twins. General study findings and limits: Fewer insertions were carried by abundant cord blood beta clonotypes, but none was seen in memory repertoires. Models, which agreed with sharing between unrelated individuals, nonetheless underestimated the out-of-frame TCR alpha sharing seen in monozygotic twins. Not following the same donors, the study drew its conclusions from cross-sectional statistical analysis.

cDNA carried unique molecular identifiers, and a universal primer site was added by template switching. TCRdb called the 5' RACE reads again in MiXCR, with one record for every CDR3 protein. Among about 430,000 distinct CDR3 sequences, under 20% were seen once, and the ten largest hold less than 15%. The CDR3 sequence is 18 residues long. After removal of 5 bases from V and 1 base from J, the junction contained 6 bases not matched to a gene. Germline CDR1 and CDR2: MNHEY and SMNVEV (reference sequence). Sequenced: naive T cells sorted from blood. This clonotype was sampled from a man over 45 in good health. The chain carries TRBV27 and TRBJ2-1; 15 bases match TRBD2. The CDR3: CASSPGLAGGRSYNEQFF. Here the CDR3 DNA reads TGTGCCAGCAGTCCAGGACTAGCGGGAGGGCGATCCTACAATGAGCAGTTCTTC.